This TCR beta chain was observed in a study of siplizumab effects on memory and regulatory T cells. Data came from immunoSEQ multiplex PCR; TCRdb stores just in-frame clones and leaves some out. The repertoire holds about 120,000 clones, with around 95% as singletons. A word on this clone: Its matching antigen is unknown.

The trim removed 5 bases at V and 0 bases at J, leaving 18 bases unmatched. CDR1 and CDR2 from the germline V gene are SGHTA and FQGTGA. The CDR3 extends over 19 amino acids. Study results and caveats: Under siplizumab, an average approximately 69% of mappable alloreactive CD4+ clones were Treg-derived, compared with roughly 27% in controls. Only a minority of proliferating CD4+ or CD8+ clones had an assignable naive or memory phenotype, with roughly 75-97% lacking one.

Sequencing was performed on non-Treg CD4+ T cells sorted from blood. This sequence joins TRBV7-3 and TRBJ1-1; 7 bases align to TRBD1. This receptor was obtained from a human donor in good health. The CDR3 sequence: CASSPRGGAGDRVNTEAFF. Written as DNA, the CDR3 is TGTGCCAGCAGCCCCAGGGGGGGGGCAGGGGATAGGGTGAACACTGAAGCTTTCTTT.